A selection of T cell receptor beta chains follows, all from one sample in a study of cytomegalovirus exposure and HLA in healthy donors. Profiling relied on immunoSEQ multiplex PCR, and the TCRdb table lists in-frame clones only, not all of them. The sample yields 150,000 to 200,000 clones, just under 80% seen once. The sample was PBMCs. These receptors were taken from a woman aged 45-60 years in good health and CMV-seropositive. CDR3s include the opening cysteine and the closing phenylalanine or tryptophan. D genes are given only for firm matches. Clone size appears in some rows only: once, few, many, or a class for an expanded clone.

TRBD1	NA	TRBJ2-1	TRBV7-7	CASTPTGGNEQFF	TGTGCTAGCACCCCGACAGGGGGCAATGAGCAGTTCTTC
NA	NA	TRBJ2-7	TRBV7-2	CASSPSGSPYEQYF	TGTGCCAGCAGCCCCTCAGGGTCGCCTTACGAGCAGTACTTC
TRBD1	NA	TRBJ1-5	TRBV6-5	CASRLTGYSNQPQHF	TGTGCCAGCAGATTGACAGGGTATAGCAATCAGCCCCAGCATTTT
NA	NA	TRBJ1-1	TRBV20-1	CSPSSNTEAFF	TGCAGCCCCTCTTCGAACACTGAAGCTTTCTTT
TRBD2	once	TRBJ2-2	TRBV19	CASNAGVGTGELFF	TGTGCCAGTAACGCGGGAGTTGGGACCGGGGAGCTGTTTTTT
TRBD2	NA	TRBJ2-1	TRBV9	CASSVDPRTSGSDNEQFF	TGTGCCAGCAGCGTAGACCCAAGGACTAGCGGGAGTGACAATGAGCAGTTCTTC
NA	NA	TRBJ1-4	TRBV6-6	CASRKTGYNEKLFF	TGTGCCAGCAGAAAAACAGGGTATAATGAAAAACTGTTTTTT
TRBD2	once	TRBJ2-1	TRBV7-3	CASSLSPSGSYNEQFF	TGTGCCAGCAGCTTAAGCCCTAGCGGCTCCTACAATGAGCAGTTCTTC
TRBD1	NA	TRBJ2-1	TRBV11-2	CASSLLQGLRYNEQFF	TGTGCCAGCAGCTTACTACAGGGGCTACGTTACAATGAGCAGTTCTTC
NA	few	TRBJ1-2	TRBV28	CASSLGARYYGYTF	TGTGCCAGCAGTTTAGGGGCCAGATACTATGGCTACACCTTC
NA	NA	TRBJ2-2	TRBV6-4	CASKRTSGGAGELFF	TGTGCCAGCAAGCGTACTAGTGGCGGGGCCGGGGAGCTGTTTTTT
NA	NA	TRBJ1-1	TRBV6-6	CASSVPGGNTEAFF	TGTGCCAGCAGTGTGCCCGGGGGGAACACTGAAGCTTTCTTT
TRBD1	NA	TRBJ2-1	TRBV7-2	CASSLLGTGNYNEQFF	TGTGCCAGCAGCTTGCTCGGGACAGGGAACTACAATGAGCAGTTCTTC
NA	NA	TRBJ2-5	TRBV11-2	CASSLHVYPGVIQETQYF	TGTGCCAGCAGCTTACATGTGTATCCGGGGGTGATCCAAGAGACCCAGTACTTC
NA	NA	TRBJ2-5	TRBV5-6	CASSFAGTPSWETQYF	TGTGCCAGCAGCTTCGCGGGCACCCCGTCGTGGGAGACCCAGTACTTC
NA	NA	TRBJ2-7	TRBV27	CASSFAGDYEQYF	TGTGCCAGCAGTTTTGCCGGGGACTACGAGCAGTACTTC
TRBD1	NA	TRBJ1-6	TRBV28	CASSRPGQGTPLHF	TGTGCCAGCAGCCGACCGGGACAGGGGACACCCCTCCACTTT
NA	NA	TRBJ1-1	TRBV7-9	CASSLGQWAFF	TGTGCCAGCAGCCTCGGACAGTGGGCTTTCTTT
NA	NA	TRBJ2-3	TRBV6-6	CASSSSTDTQYF	TGTGCCAGCAGCTCCAGCACAGATACGCAGTATTTT
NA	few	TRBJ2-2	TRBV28	CASWRDTGELFF	TGTGCCAGCTGGAGGGACACCGGGGAGCTGTTTTTT
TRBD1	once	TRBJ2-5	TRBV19	CASNSRDRGKTQYF	TGTGCCAGTAACAGCCGGGACAGGGGAAAGACCCAGTACTTC
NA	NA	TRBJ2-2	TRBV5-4	CASSFGVPGSTGELFF	TGTGCCAGCAGCTTCGGGGTCCCTGGATCTACCGGGGAGCTGTTTTTT
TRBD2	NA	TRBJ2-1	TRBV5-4	CASSLERDPGRNEQFF	TGTGCCAGCAGCTTGGAGCGGGACCCGGGTAGGAATGAGCAGTTCTTC
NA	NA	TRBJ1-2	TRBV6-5	CASKGPGRNYGYTF	TGTGCCAGCAAGGGGCCAGGACGTAACTATGGCTACACCTTC
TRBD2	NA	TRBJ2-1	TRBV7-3	CASSLFPSGVYNEQFF	TGTGCCAGCAGCTTATTTCCTAGCGGAGTTTACAATGAGCAGTTCTTC
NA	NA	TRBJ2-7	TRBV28	CASLRGSHEQYF	TGTGCCAGTCTCCGGGGATCCCACGAGCAGTACTTC
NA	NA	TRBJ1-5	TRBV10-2	CASSASGGLQPQHF	TGCGCCAGCAGCGCCTCGGGGGGGCTCCAGCCCCAGCATTTT
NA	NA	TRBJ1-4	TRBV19	CASSIMVNEKLLF	TGTGCCAGTAGTATCATGGTCAATGAAAAACTGCTTTTT
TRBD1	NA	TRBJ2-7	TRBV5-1	CASSSTDRVYEQYF	TGCGCCAGCAGTAGCACGGACAGGGTTTACGAGCAGTACTTC
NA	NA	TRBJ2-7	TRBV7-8	CASSPRAGSYEQYF	TGTGCCAGCAGCCCCCGGGCAGGGTCCTACGAGCAGTACTTC
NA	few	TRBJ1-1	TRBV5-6	CASSWGNTEAFF	TGTGCCAGCAGCTGGGGCAACACTGAAGCTTTCTTT
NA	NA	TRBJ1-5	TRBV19	CASRDYKSNQPQHF	TGTGCCAGTAGAGACTATAAGAGCAATCAGCCCCAGCATTTT
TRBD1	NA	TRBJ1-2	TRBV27	CASSPTRPGQGARGYGYTF	TGTGCCAGCAGTCCGACACGCCCGGGACAGGGGGCTCGGGGCTATGGCTACACCTTC
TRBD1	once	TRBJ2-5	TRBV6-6	CAGSLQGAETQYF	TGTGCCGGCAGCCTACAGGGGGCAGAGACCCAGTACTTC
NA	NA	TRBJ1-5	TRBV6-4	CASRYFKSSNQPQHF	TGTGCCAGCAGGTATTTTAAATCTAGCAATCAGCCCCAGCATTTT
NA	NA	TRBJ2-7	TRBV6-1	CASGSLYEQYF	TGTGCCAGCGGTAGCCTCTACGAGCAGTACTTC
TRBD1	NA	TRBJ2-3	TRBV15	CATSRGVGDRGRPDTQYF	TGTGCCACCAGCAGAGGGGTGGGGGACAGGGGGAGGCCAGATACGCAGTATTTT
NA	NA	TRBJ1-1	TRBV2	CASSVGQNTEAFF	TGTGCCAGCAGCGTCGGACAGAACACTGAAGCTTTCTTT
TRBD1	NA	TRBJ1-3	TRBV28	CASSTTTDRESGNTIYF	TGTGCCAGCAGTACCACCACGGACAGGGAATCTGGAAACACCATATATTTT
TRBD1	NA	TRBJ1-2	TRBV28	CASLTQGALFGGGYTF	TGTGCCAGCCTAACCCAGGGGGCGCTTTTCGGTGGTGGCTACACCTTC
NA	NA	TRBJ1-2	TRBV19	CASSIQGANYGYTF	TGTGCCAGTAGTATACAGGGTGCTAACTATGGCTACACCTTC
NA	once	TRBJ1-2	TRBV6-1	CASRSSRANYGYTF	TGTGCCAGCAGGAGTTCGAGAGCTAACTATGGCTACACCTTC
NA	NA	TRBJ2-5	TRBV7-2	CASSLAARQETQYF	TGTGCCAGCAGCTTAGCGGCTAGACAAGAGACCCAGTACTTC
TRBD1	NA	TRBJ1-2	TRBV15	CATSGSTGGANRLGYTF	TGTGCCACCAGCGGCAGCACAGGGGGCGCAAACCGACTGGGCTACACCTTC